The entry below gives a single T cell receptor beta chain sequence along with its context. Its antigen remains unidentified. Given a far larger clone just one base away, this is likely a sequencing read error. The sample belongs to a study of regulatory T cells in long-lasting Graves disease. Study-wide results and caveats: Limited sample numbers may have lowered accuracy. The study found persistent patients shared more public clonotypes (about 3,000) than new patients (just over 950).

Time point described: newly diagnosed GD, antithyroid drugs for less than 3 months. RNA extracted from PBMCs served as the sequencing template. Germline CDR1 LGHDT, CDR2 YNNKEL (reference sequence). V was pared by 6 bases and J by 2 bases, with 8 bases of the junction left unmatched. The CDR3 consists of 15 residues. Sequencing libraries for TCR beta were prepared with iRepertoire HTBI primers and Arm-PCR of CDR3 regions. TCRdb analysed the multiplex PCR reads with MiXCR anew, one entry per CDR3 protein. This table holds about 430,000 distinct CDR3 sequences, 15% found once. The same specimen was also included in a second study, on T cells in Graves' hyperthyroidism and ophthalmopathy. In that study: Exclusions: uncontrolled infection, other autoimmune disease, pregnancy, lactation.

Sequencing used peripheral blood mononuclear cells (PBMCs), obtained at new diagnosis, from a patient treated with antithyroid drugs. V is TRBV3-1 and J is TRBJ2-3, with 7 bases identical to TRBD2. This sequence originates from a woman in her 40s with Graves disease. In DNA form, the CDR3 reads TGTGCCAGCAGTTTGAGCGGGGCCACCACAGATACGCAGTATTTT. Translated: CASSLSGATTDTQYF.